What follows are 15 T cell receptor beta chains derived from one specimen sequenced in a study of T cells in Graves' hyperthyroidism and ophthalmopathy. TCR beta CDR3 sequences were amplified from RNA transcripts. Initially, a first-round RT-PCR of the TCR CDR3 employed the HTBI primer set. TCRdb used MiXCR to reprocess the multiplex PCR reads, holding one entry per CDR3 protein. This table has about 640,000 distinct CDR3 sequences, more than 12% appearing once. Material for sequencing was blood. The receptors were gathered from a woman in her 50s with Graves' ophthalmopathy.

Notes on this clonotype: This may arise from a read error, as a much more abundant clone is one base away. The chain links TRBV29-1 to TRBJ1-2; TRBD1 matches at 11 bases. Germline V lookup: CDR1 SQVTM, CDR2 ANQGSEA. CDR3 length equals 13 residues. Here the CDR3 reads CSVDRTGGYDYTF. The DNA of the CDR3 is TGCAGCGTTGATCGGACAGGGGGCTATGACTACACCTTC.

This clonotype was found many times. This chain uses TRBV3-1 with TRBJ2-7, with a weak D call TRBD1 (6 bases). There are 15 residues in the CDR3. Germline CDR1 and CDR2: LGHDT and YNNKEL (reference sequence). Deletions cut 0 bases from V and 6 bases from J, with 15 bases between. The CDR3 protein is CASSQEGPGVAEQYF. The CDR3 DNA sequence: TGTGCCAGCAGCCAAGAGGGCCCAGGGGTGGCCGAGCAGTACTTC.

This clonotype was observed at least ten times. The rearrangement joins TRBV28 to TRBJ2-3, with D possibly being TRBD2 (6 bases). Germline CDR1 reads MDHEN; CDR2 reads SYDVKM. Trimming removed 6 bases at V and 3 bases at J, with 13 bases between. The CDR3 length is 14 residues. This CDR3 reads CASRDGGGTDTQYF. CDR3 bases: TGTGCCAGCAGAGACGGGGGAGGAACAGATACGCAGTATTTT.

This clonotype has ten or more counts. This chain connects TRBV7-2 to TRBJ2-2; D remains unclear. Germline-derived CDR1 and CDR2 are SGHTA and FQGNSA. CDR3 length: 15 amino acids. V shed 5 bases and J shed 4 bases, with 14 bases lying between them. CDR3 sequence: CASSLRSGGTGELFF. CDR3 nucleotide sequence: TGTGCCAGCAGCCTCAGGTCGGGCGGCACCGGGGAGCTGTTTTTT.

The sample holds a few counts of this clonotype. This sequence joins TRBV14 and TRBJ2-1, with unresolved D. V was trimmed by 1 base and J by 3 bases, leaving 10 bases between them. CDR1 is SGHDN, CDR2 FVKESK, per germline. This CDR3 contains 15 residues. Here the CDR3 reads CASSQVNALYNEQFF. In DNA form, the CDR3 reads TGTGCCAGCAGCCAAGTTAACGCCCTCTACAATGAGCAGTTCTTC.

This clonotype was seen repeatedly, ten times or more. The gene calls are TRBV13 and TRBJ1-2, with a possible D match to TRBD1 (6 bases). There are 15 residues in the CDR3. Deletions cut 2 bases from V and 5 bases from J, with 15 bases between. Germline CDR1 reads PRHDT; CDR2 reads FYEKMQ (reference sequence). This CDR3 reads CASSLQWGAGYGYTF. CDR3 nucleotide sequence: TGTGCCAGCAGCTTACAATGGGGGGCTGGTTATGGCTACACCTTC. Full variable domain (missing parts from reference TRBV13 and TRBJ1-2): AAGVIQSPRHLIKEKRETATLKCYPIPRHDTVYWYQQGPGQDPQFLISFYEKMQSDKGSIPDRFSAQQFSDYHSELNMSSLELGDSALYFCASSLQWGAGYGYTFGSGTRLTVV.

The chain links TRBV5-1 to TRBJ2-1, with unresolved D. The CDR3 runs 16 residues. From germline, CDR1 is SGHRS and CDR2 YFSETQ. The V and J ends lost 3 bases and 7 bases respectively, with 20 bases between them. The CDR3 protein is CASSSTPSDGRNEQFF. CDR3 bases: TGCGCCAGCAGCTCAACACCCTCAGACGGACGGAATGAGCAGTTCTTC.

This clonotype was counted at least ten times. The genes are TRBV3-1 and TRBJ2-3, with a weak D call TRBD2 (5 bases). V was clipped by 0 bases and J by 0 bases, with 7 bases between them. This CDR3 comprises 15 residues. Germline V lookup: CDR1 LGHDT, CDR2 YNNKEL (reference sequence). In DNA, the CDR3 is TGTGCCAGCAGCCAAGATGGCGGGAGCACAGATACGCAGTATTTT. It translates to CASSQDGGSTDTQYF.

The chain couples TRBV6-1 to TRBJ1-2; a possible D gene is TRBD1 (6 bases). The CDR3 contains 17 residues. CDR1 MNHNS and CDR2 SASEGT come from the germline V gene. Trimming took off 1 base at V and 4 bases at J, with 19 bases between the two ends. CDR3 protein: CASSEVLGGGHSYGYTF. The CDR3 coding sequence is TGTGCCAGCAGTGAAGTGCTGGGGGGGGGACACTCCTATGGCTACACCTTC.

This clonotype was recorded many times. V is TRBV6-1 and J is TRBJ2-7; TRBD1 matches 7 bases. After removal of 10 bases from V and 2 bases from J, the junction contained 8 bases not matched to a gene. The CDR3 sequence is 13 residues long. From germline, CDR1 is MNHNS and CDR2 SASEGT. The CDR3 DNA reads as TGTGCCACCACGACAGGGTCAACCTACGAGCAGTACTTC. Translated: CATTTGSTYEQYF.

This clonotype has a handful of counts. The chain employs TRBV20-1 and TRBJ2-6; 10 positions match TRBD1. The CDR3 contains 16 residues. Germline loops: CDR1 DFQATT, CDR2 SNEGSKA (reference sequence). The chain's CDR3 is CSLPGTGAPGANVLTF. The CDR3, as DNA: TGCAGCTTACCCGGGACAGGGGCTCCTGGGGCCAACGTCCTGACTTTC.

This clonotype was picked up many times. The V call is TRBV3-1, the J call TRBJ1-2; TRBD1 is a possible D gene (5 bases). From germline, CDR1 is LGHDT and CDR2 YNNKEL (reference sequence). V was clipped by 4 bases and J by 4 bases, with 16 bases between them. This CDR3 is built from 15 residues. The CDR3 bases are TGTGCCAGCAGCCCTCTCAAGACGGGGACCTATGGCTACACCTTC. Its protein is CASSPLKTGTYGYTF.

The J gene is TRBJ2-1, the V gene TRBV19; 9 nucleotides match TRBD2. The trim removed 0 bases at V and 4 bases at J, leaving 4 bases unmatched. Germline V gene data show CDR1 as LNHDA and CDR2 as SQIVND (reference sequence). CDR3 length equals 16 residues. CDR3 sequence (DNA): TGTGCCAGTAGTATAGAGGCGGGAGGGATATACAATGAGCAGTTCTTC. It is translated as CASSIEAGGIYNEQFF.

Many counts were recorded for this clonotype. In DNA form, the CDR3 reads TGTGCCAGCAGTTTACCCCGACTAGCGGGAGTTGGTTACGAGCAGTACTTC. Residues: CASSLPRLAGVGYEQYF. The chain employs TRBV28 and TRBJ2-7, with 12 bases that match TRBD2. V shed 2 bases, J shed 4 bases, and the junction held 9 bases outside the gene matches. The CDR3 sequence is 17 residues long. Germline V gives CDR1 MDHEN, CDR2 SYDVKM. Full variable domain (missing parts from reference TRBV28 and TRBJ2-7): DVKVTQSSRYLVKRTGEKVFLECVQDMDHENMFWYRQDPGLGLRLIYFSYDVKMKEKGDIPEGYSVSREKKERFSLILESASTNQTSMYLCASSLPRLAGVGYEQYFGPGTRLTVT.

This clonotype was observed at least ten times. The chain links TRBV7-3 to TRBJ2-1; 15 nucleotides match TRBD2. The germline CDR1 and CDR2 sequences are SGHTA and FQGTGA. The CDR3 sequence is 18 residues long. Unmatched junction bases numbered 9, after V lost 2 bases and J lost 7 bases. CDR3 loop: CASSLVSIGLAGGNEQFF. The CDR3 coding sequence is TGTGCCAGCAGCTTAGTTTCGATTGGACTAGCGGGAGGGAATGAGCAGTTCTTC.